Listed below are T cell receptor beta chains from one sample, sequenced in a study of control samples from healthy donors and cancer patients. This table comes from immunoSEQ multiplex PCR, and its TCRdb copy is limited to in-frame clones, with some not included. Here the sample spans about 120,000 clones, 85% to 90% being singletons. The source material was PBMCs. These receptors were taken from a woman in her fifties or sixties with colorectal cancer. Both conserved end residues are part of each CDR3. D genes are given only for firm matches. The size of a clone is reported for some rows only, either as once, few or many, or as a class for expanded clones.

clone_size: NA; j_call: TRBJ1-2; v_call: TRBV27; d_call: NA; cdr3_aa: CASRSLWPGYGYTF; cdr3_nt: TGTGCCAGCAGAAGTTTATGGCCGGGTTATGGCTACACCTTC
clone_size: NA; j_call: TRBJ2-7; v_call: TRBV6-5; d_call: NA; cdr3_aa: CASSYSREDEQYF; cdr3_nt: TGTGCCAGCAGTTACTCAAGGGAGGACGAGCAGTACTTC
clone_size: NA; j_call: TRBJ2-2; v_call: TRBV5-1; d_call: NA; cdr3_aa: CASSLTATVNTGELFF; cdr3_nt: TGCGCCAGCAGCCTCACCGCCACAGTCAACACCGGGGAGCTGTTTTTT
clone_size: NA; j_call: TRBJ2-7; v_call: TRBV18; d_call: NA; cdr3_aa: CASSPRSARGSSYEQYF; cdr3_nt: TGTGCCAGCTCACCACGTAGCGCGAGGGGCTCGTCGTACGAGCAGTACTTC
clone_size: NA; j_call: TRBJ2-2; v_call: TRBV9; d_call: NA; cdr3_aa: CASSAWTGGTGELFF; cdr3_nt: TGTGCCAGCAGCGCCTGGACTGGCGGGACCGGGGAGCTGTTTTTT
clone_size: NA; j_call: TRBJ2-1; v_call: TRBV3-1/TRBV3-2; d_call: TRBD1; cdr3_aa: CASRGDRDSYNEQFF; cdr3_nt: TGTGCCAGCAGGGGGGACAGGGATTCCTACAATGAGCAGTTCTTC
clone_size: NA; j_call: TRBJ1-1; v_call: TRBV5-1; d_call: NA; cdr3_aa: CASSSGRAGLNTEAFF; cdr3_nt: TGCGCCAGCAGCTCTGGGCGGGCGGGACTGAACACTGAAGCTTTCTTT
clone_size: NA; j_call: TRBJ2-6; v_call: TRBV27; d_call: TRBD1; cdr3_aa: CASSSLRTGRISGANVLTF; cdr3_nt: TGTGCCAGCAGTTCCCTACGGACAGGCCGAATCTCTGGGGCCAACGTCCTGACTTTC
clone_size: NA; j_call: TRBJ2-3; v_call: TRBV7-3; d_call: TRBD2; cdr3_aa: CASSPGLASTDTQYF; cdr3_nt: TGTGCCAGCAGCCCGGGACTAGCTAGCACAGATACGCAGTATTTT
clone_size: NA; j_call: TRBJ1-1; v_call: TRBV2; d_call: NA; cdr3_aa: CASSEVFGGQYTEAFF; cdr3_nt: TGTGCCAGCAGTGAAGTATTTGGGGGCCAGTACACTGAAGCTTTCTTT
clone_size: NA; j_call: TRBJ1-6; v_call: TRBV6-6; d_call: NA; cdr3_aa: CASSPLPPSGNDSPLHF; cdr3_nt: TGTGCCAGCAGTCCGCTCCCCCCCTCGGGGAACGATTCACCCCTCCACTTT
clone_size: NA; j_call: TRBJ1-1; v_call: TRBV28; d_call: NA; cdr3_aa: CAIRDNTEAFF; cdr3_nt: TGTGCCATAAGGGATAACACTGAAGCTTTCTTT
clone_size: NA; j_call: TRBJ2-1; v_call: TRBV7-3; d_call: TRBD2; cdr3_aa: CASSLRGGSYNEQFF; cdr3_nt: TGTGCCAGCAGCTTGCGGGGGGGCTCGTACAATGAGCAGTTCTTC
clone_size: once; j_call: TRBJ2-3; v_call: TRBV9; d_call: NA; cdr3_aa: CASSISLQDTQYF; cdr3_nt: TGTGCCAGCAGCATTAGCCTACAAGATACGCAGTATTTT
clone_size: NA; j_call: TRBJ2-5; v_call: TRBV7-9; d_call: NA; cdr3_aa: CASSPQGGGGRGETQYF; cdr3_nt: TGTGCCAGCAGCCCGCAAGGTGGGGGAGGTCGTGGAGAGACCCAGTACTTC
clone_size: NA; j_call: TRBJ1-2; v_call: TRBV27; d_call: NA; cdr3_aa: CASSLGAGYGYTF; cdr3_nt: TGTGCCAGCAGTTTAGGAGCAGGCTATGGCTACACCTTC
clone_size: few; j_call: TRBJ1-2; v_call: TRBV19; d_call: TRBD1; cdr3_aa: CASSSSTGIHGYTF; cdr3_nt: TGTGCCAGTAGTTCATCGACAGGGATCCATGGCTACACCTTC
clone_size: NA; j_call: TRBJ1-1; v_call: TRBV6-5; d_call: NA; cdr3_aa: CASSYSKADMNTEAFF; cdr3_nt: TGTGCCAGCAGTTACTCGAAGGCGGATATGAACACTGAAGCTTTCTTT
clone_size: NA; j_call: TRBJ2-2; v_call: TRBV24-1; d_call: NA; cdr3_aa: CATSDLRTNTGELFF; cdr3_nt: TGTGCCACCAGTGATTTGAGGACTAACACCGGGGAGCTGTTTTTT
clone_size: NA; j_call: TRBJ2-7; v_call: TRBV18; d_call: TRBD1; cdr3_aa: CASSPGTETYEQYF; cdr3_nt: TGTGCCAGCTCCCCCGGGACAGAGACCTACGAGCAGTACTTC
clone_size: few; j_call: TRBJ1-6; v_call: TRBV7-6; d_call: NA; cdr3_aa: CASSPTTGGNSPLHF; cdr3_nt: TGTGCCAGCAGCCCAACGACCGGCGGGAATTCACCCCTCCACTTT
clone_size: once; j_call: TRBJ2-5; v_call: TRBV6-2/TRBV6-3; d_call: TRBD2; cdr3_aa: CASSWTSGGSAQYF; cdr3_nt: TGTGCCAGCAGTTGGACTAGCGGGGGATCGGCCCAGTACTTC
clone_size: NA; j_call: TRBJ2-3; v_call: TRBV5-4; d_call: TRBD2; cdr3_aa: CASSKVGLGGTQYF; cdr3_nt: TGTGCCAGCAGCAAGGTGGGACTAGGTGGTACGCAGTATTTT
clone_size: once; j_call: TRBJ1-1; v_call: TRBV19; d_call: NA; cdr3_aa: CASSKGRMNTEAFF; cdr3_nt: TGTGCCAGTAGTAAGGGCAGAATGAACACTGAAGCTTTCTTT
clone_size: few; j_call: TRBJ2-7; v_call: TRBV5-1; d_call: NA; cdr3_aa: CASSLGVSFVADEQYF; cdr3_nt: TGCGCCAGCAGCTTGGGGGTTAGTTTTGTCGCGGACGAGCAGTACTTC
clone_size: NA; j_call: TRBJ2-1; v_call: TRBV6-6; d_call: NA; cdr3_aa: CASSSGTYSYNEQFF; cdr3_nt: TGTGCCAGCAGTTCCGGGACTTACTCCTACAATGAGCAGTTCTTC
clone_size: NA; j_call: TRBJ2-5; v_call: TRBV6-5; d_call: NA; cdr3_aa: CASSLIDSRQETQYF; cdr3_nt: TGTGCCAGCAGCCTAATAGACAGCCGCCAAGAGACCCAGTACTTC
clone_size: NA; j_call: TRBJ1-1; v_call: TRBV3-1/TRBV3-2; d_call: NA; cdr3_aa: CASSPDTLNTEAFF; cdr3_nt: TGTGCCAGCAGCCCAGACACCCTGAACACTGAAGCTTTCTTT
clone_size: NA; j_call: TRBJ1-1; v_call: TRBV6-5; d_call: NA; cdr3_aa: CASSSLSQGEAFF; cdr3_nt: TGTGCCAGCAGTTCTCTGTCTCAGGGTGAAGCTTTCTTT
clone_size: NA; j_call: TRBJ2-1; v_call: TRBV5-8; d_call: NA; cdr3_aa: CASRYYGGTYNEQFF; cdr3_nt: TGTGCCAGCAGGTATTATGGGGGAACCTACAATGAGCAGTTCTTC
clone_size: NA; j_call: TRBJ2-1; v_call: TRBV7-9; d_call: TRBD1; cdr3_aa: CASSFLPGTGINEQFF; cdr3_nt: TGTGCCAGCAGCTTTCTCCCCGGGACAGGGATCAATGAGCAGTTCTTC
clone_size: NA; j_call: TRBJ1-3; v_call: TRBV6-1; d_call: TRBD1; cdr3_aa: CASSEGDRLDF; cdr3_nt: TGTGCCAGCAGTGAAGGGGACAGGTTGGATTTT
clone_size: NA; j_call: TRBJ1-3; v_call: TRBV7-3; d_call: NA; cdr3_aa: CASSPRGQAGNTIYF; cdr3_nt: TGTGCCAGCAGCCCCCGCGGGCAGGCTGGAAACACCATATATTTT
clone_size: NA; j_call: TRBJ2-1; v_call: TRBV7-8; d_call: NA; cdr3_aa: CASSLRVRGSSYNEQFF; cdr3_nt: TGTGCCAGCAGCTTAAGGGTAAGGGGGAGTTCCTACAATGAGCAGTTCTTC
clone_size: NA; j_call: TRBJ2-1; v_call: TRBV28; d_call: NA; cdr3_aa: CASSPTVGLGTTFDNEQFF; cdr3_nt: TGTGCCAGCAGTCCCACGGTGGGCCTTGGGACGACCTTCGACAATGAGCAGTTCTTC
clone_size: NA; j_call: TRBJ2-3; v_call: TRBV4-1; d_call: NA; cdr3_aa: CASSPLAFTDTQYF; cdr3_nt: TGCGCCAGCAGCCCTCTGGCCTTCACAGATACGCAGTATTTT
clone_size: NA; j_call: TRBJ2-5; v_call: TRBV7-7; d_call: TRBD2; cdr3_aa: CASSSLAGGYQETQYF; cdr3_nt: TGTGCTAGCAGCTCTTTAGCGGGGGGGTACCAAGAGACCCAGTACTTC
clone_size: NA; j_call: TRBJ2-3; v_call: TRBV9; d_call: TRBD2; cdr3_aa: CASSPPSGASTDTQYF; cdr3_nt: TGTGCCAGCAGCCCCCCTAGCGGAGCTAGCACAGATACGCAGTATTTT
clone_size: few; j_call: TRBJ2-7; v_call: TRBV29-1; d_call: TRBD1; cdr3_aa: CSVPGQGTEQYF; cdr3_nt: TGCAGCGTCCCGGGACAGGGAACCGAGCAGTACTTC
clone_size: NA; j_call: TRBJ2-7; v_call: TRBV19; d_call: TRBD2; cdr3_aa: CASSPQREGYEQYF; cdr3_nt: TGTGCCAGTAGCCCTCAGCGGGAGGGCTACGAGCAGTACTTC
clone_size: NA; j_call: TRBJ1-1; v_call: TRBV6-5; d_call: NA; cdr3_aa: CASSYKVSSGYTEAFF; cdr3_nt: TGTGCCAGCAGTTACAAGGTTTCGTCGGGGTACACTGAAGCTTTCTTT
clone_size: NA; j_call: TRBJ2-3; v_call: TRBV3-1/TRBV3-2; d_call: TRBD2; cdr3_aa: CASSQTSGSTDTQYF; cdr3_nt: TGTGCCAGCAGCCAAACTAGCGGGTCCACAGATACGCAGTATTTT
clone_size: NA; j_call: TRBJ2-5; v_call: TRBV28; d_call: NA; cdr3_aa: CASSSLDGLETQYF; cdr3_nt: TGTGCCAGCAGCTCGCTAGACGGCCTGGAGACCCAGTACTTC
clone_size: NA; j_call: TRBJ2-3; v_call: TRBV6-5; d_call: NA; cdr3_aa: CASSLTGASTDTQYF; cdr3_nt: TGTGCCAGCAGTTTAACAGGTGCTAGCACAGATACGCAGTATTTT
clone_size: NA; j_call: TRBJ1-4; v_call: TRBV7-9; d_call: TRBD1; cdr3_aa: CASSLTGGKTNEKLFF; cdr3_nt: TGTGCCAGCAGCTTAACAGGGGGCAAAACTAATGAAAAACTGTTTTTT
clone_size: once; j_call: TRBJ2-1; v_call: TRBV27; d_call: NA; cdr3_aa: CASSLDDGTSNEQFF; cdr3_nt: TGTGCCAGCAGTCTCGATGACGGTACTTCCAATGAGCAGTTCTTC
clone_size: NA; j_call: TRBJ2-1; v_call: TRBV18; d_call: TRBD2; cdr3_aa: CASSRGTGWNEQFF; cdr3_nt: TGTGCCAGCTCGCGGGGGACTGGCTGGAATGAGCAGTTCTTC
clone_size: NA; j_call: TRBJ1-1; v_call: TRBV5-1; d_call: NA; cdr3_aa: CASRRRGENTEAFF; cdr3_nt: TGCGCCAGCAGGCGGCGGGGGGAGAACACTGAAGCTTTCTTT
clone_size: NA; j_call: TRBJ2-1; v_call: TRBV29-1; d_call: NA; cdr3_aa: CSAGIAYNEQFF; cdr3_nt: TGCAGTGCGGGGATCGCTTACAATGAGCAGTTCTTC
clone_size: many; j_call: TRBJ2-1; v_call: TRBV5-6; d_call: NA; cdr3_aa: CASSLDPFSSYNEQFF; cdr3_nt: TGTGCCAGCAGCTTGGATCCCTTTAGCTCCTACAATGAGCAGTTCTTC
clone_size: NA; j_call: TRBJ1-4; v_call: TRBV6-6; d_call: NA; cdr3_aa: CASSYSAGEGEKLFF; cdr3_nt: TGTGCCAGCAGTTACTCGGCAGGGGAGGGTGAAAAACTGTTTTTT
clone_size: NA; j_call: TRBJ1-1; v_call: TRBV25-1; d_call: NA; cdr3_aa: CASSEDDMNTEAFF; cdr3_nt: TGTGCCAGCAGTGAAGATGATATGAACACTGAAGCTTTCTTT
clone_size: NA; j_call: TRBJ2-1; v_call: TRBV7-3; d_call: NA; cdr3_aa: CASSLNQYNEQFF; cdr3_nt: TGTGCCAGCAGCTTAAATCAGTACAATGAGCAGTTCTTC
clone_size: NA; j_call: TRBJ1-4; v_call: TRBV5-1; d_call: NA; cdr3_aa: CASSRTENEKLFF; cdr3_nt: TGCGCCAGCAGTCGGACAGAAAATGAAAAACTGTTTTTT
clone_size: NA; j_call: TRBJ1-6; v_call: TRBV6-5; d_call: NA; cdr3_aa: CASTEVGQSPLHF; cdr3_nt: TGTGCCAGCACCGAGGTGGGGCAATCACCCCTCCACTTT
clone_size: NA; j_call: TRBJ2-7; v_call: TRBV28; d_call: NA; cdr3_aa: CASKTASYEQYF; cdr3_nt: TGTGCCAGCAAAACAGCGTCCTACGAGCAGTACTTC
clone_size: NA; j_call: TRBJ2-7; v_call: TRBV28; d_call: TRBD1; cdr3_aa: CASSAGDRVNEQYF; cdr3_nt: TGTGCCAGCAGTGCCGGGGACAGGGTGAACGAGCAGTACTTC